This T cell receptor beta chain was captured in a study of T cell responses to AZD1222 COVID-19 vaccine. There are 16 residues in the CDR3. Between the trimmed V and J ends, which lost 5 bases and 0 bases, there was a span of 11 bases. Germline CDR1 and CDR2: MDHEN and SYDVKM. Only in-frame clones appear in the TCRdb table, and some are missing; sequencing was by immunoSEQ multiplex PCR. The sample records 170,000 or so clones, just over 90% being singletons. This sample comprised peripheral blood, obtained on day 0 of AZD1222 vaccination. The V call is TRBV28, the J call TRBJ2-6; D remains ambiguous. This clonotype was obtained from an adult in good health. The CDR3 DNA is TGTGCCAGCAGTGTTCCCGAGTTCTCTGGGGCCAACGTCCTGACTTTC. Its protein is CASSVPEFSGANVLTF.